This TCR beta chain was sequenced in a study of blood T cell repertoires in COVID-19. Study summary: Sites across the United States, Italy and Spain contributed samples from acute and convalescent COVID-19.

As originally analysed: Reference gene primer amplification in the assay estimated nucleated cell counts. The data were produced by immunoSEQ multiplex PCR, yet TCRdb's version contains in-frame clones alone and is incomplete. The DNA was the basis for D and trimming; V, J and clone size are from that table. This repertoire shows under 400,000 clones, about 90% found once; its top ten account for under 3.5%. Seattle researchers signed up patients amid active infection and tracked them longitudinally. Germline V lookup: CDR1 SGHKS, CDR2 YYEKEE (reference sequence). The CDR3 loop spans 16 amino acids. V lost 0 bases to trimming and J lost 4 bases; unmatched junction nucleotides: 9.

The sequencing sample was made of peripheral blood. The chain uses TRBV5-5 and TRBJ1-2, with TRBD1 matching over 7 bases. The receptor was derived from a woman in her twenties or thirties with COVID-19, enrolled during active disease. CDR3 DNA: TGTGCCAGCAGCTTGGACCTAACAGGGGTACCCTATGGCTACACCTTC. It is translated as CASSLDLTGVPYGYTF. The whole variable domain, remainder taken from reference TRBV5-5 and TRBJ1-2, is DAGVTQSPTHLIKTRGQQVTLRCSPISGHKSVSWYQQVLGQGPQFIFQYYEKEERGRGNFPDRFSARQFPNYSSELNVNALLLGDSALYLCASSLDLTGVPYGYTFGSGTRLTVV.